These T cell receptor beta chains were read from a single sample in a study of memory CD4+ T cells and cytomegalovirus serostatus. TCRdb's table, derived via immunoSEQ multiplex PCR, lists solely in-frame clones and lacks some. The sample shows 45,000 to 55,000 clones, roughly 79% of them seen only once. Sequencing was carried out using memory CD4+ T cells from blood. The source of these receptors is an adult in good health and CMV-seronegative. CDR3s include the opening cysteine and the closing phenylalanine or tryptophan. D genes are given only for firm matches. A clone size is listed for some rows: how often the clone was seen (once, few, many), or a class if it is expanded.

len: 14; j_gene: TRBJ1-1; v_gene: TRBV7-2; abundance: NA; d_gene: TRBD1; CDR3aa: CASSFDRVMTEAFF; CDR3nt: TGTGCCAGCAGCTTTGACAGGGTAATGACTGAAGCTTTCTTT
len: 15; j_gene: TRBJ2-7; v_gene: TRBV27; abundance: NA; d_gene: NA; CDR3aa: CASSPDPRALYEQYF; CDR3nt: TGTGCCAGCAGTCCCGATCCTAGGGCATTATACGAGCAGTACTTC
len: 14; j_gene: TRBJ2-3; v_gene: TRBV27; abundance: NA; d_gene: NA; CDR3aa: CASTDGGRPDTQYF; CDR3nt: TGTGCCAGCACGGACGGGGGACGCCCAGATACGCAGTATTTT
len: 15; j_gene: TRBJ1-5; v_gene: TRBV6-5; abundance: NA; d_gene: TRBD1; CDR3aa: CASSPGTGLNQPQHF; CDR3nt: TGTGCCAGCAGTCCCGGGACAGGGCTCAATCAGCCCCAGCATTTT
len: 15; j_gene: TRBJ2-3; v_gene: TRBV6-1; abundance: NA; d_gene: TRBD2; CDR3aa: CASSEALAGSDTQYF; CDR3nt: TGTGCCAGCAGTGAAGCCCTAGCGGGCTCAGATACGCAGTATTTT
len: 14; j_gene: TRBJ2-5; v_gene: TRBV9; abundance: NA; d_gene: NA; CDR3aa: CASSDARTQETQYF; CDR3nt: TGTGCCAGCAGCGACGCCAGGACCCAAGAGACCCAGTACTTC
len: 15; j_gene: TRBJ1-4; v_gene: TRBV7-8; abundance: once; d_gene: NA; CDR3aa: CASSQVRAPNEKLFF; CDR3nt: TGTGCCAGCTCTCAAGTAAGGGCACCTAATGAAAAACTGTTTTTT
len: 14; j_gene: TRBJ1-1; v_gene: TRBV11-2; abundance: NA; d_gene: NA; CDR3aa: CASSSQGLSTEAFF; CDR3nt: TGTGCCAGCAGCTCCCAGGGTTTGAGCACTGAAGCTTTCTTT
len: 14; j_gene: TRBJ1-1; v_gene: TRBV6-6; abundance: NA; d_gene: TRBD1; CDR3aa: CASSYGDRGAEAFF; CDR3nt: TGTGCCAGCAGTTACGGAGACAGGGGCGCTGAAGCTTTCTTT
len: 14; j_gene: TRBJ2-2; v_gene: TRBV19; abundance: NA; d_gene: NA; CDR3aa: CASIKQGNTGELFF; CDR3nt: TGTGCCAGTATAAAACAGGGTAACACCGGGGAGCTGTTTTTT
len: 17; j_gene: TRBJ2-1; v_gene: TRBV9; abundance: NA; d_gene: TRBD1; CDR3aa: CASAGSSAGGSYNEQFF; CDR3nt: TGTGCCAGCGCCGGGTCTTCAGCAGGGGGCTCCTACAATGAGCAGTTCTTC
len: 14; j_gene: TRBJ1-2; v_gene: TRBV6-5; abundance: NA; d_gene: NA; CDR3aa: CASTLTRTVYGYTF; CDR3nt: TGTGCCAGCACCCTAACCCGGACGGTCTATGGCTACACCTTC
len: 17; j_gene: TRBJ2-1; v_gene: TRBV4-3; abundance: NA; d_gene: TRBD1; CDR3aa: CASSQDVQGARYNEQFF; CDR3nt: TGCGCCAGCAGCCAAGATGTACAGGGGGCGCGGTACAATGAGCAGTTCTTC
len: 12; j_gene: TRBJ2-5; v_gene: TRBV7-9; abundance: once; d_gene: NA; CDR3aa: CASSLDQETQYF; CDR3nt: TGTGCCAGCAGCTTGGACCAAGAGACCCAGTACTTC
len: 13; j_gene: TRBJ1-2; v_gene: TRBV7-6; abundance: NA; d_gene: NA; CDR3aa: CASSLQSDYGYTF; CDR3nt: TGTGCCAGCAGCCTACAGTCAGACTATGGCTACACCTTC
len: 13; j_gene: TRBJ2-7; v_gene: TRBV28; abundance: few; d_gene: NA; CDR3aa: CASRGTASYEQYF; CDR3nt: TGTGCCAGCAGGGGGACGGCCTCCTACGAGCAGTACTTC
len: 11; j_gene: TRBJ2-7; v_gene: TRBV7-9; abundance: once; d_gene: NA; CDR3aa: CASSSTYEQYF; CDR3nt: TGTGCCAGCAGCTCGACCTACGAGCAGTACTTC
len: 18; j_gene: TRBJ2-7; v_gene: TRBV13; abundance: NA; d_gene: TRBD2; CDR3aa: CASSLGAGGTSRRDEQYF; CDR3nt: TGTGCCAGCAGCTTAGGGGCAGGGGGGACTAGCCGTCGAGACGAGCAGTACTTC
len: 15; j_gene: TRBJ2-1; v_gene: TRBV7-2; abundance: NA; d_gene: NA; CDR3aa: CASSPSHSSYNEQFF; CDR3nt: TGTGCCAGCAGCCCCTCGCACAGCTCCTACAATGAGCAGTTCTTC
len: 17; j_gene: TRBJ2-5; v_gene: TRBV4-2; abundance: NA; d_gene: TRBD2; CDR3aa: CASSQGPSGGNQETQYF; CDR3nt: TGTGCCAGCAGCCAAGGCCCTAGCGGGGGGAACCAAGAGACCCAGTACTTC
len: 13; j_gene: TRBJ1-6; v_gene: TRBV7-9; abundance: few; d_gene: NA; CDR3aa: CASSADRNSPLHF; CDR3nt: TGTGCCAGCAGCGCCGACAGAAATTCACCCCTCCACTTT
len: 16; j_gene: TRBJ1-2; v_gene: TRBV5-5; abundance: NA; d_gene: NA; CDR3aa: CASSLGQEAPGRGYTF; CDR3nt: TGTGCCAGCAGCTTGGGACAGGAGGCTCCAGGGAGAGGCTACACCTTC
len: 14; j_gene: TRBJ2-7; v_gene: TRBV6-1; abundance: NA; d_gene: NA; CDR3aa: CASSNGQPPYEQYF; CDR3nt: TGTGCCAGCAGTAACGGACAGCCTCCCTACGAGCAGTACTTC
len: 15; j_gene: TRBJ1-2; v_gene: TRBV4-3; abundance: NA; d_gene: TRBD1; CDR3aa: CASSPDRGLVWGYTF; CDR3nt: TGCGCCAGCAGCCCGGACAGGGGGTTAGTATGGGGCTACACCTTC
len: 15; j_gene: TRBJ2-1; v_gene: TRBV5-1; abundance: NA; d_gene: TRBD2; CDR3aa: CASSLLAGKYNEQFF; CDR3nt: TGCGCCAGCAGTTTACTAGCGGGGAAGTACAATGAGCAGTTCTTC
len: 14; j_gene: TRBJ2-2; v_gene: TRBV5-4; abundance: NA; d_gene: TRBD1; CDR3aa: CASSTYRGTGELFF; CDR3nt: TGTGCCAGCAGCACCTACAGGGGCACCGGGGAGCTGTTTTTT
len: 17; j_gene: TRBJ2-1; v_gene: TRBV27; abundance: NA; d_gene: NA; CDR3aa: CASSPLARAGLVNEQFF; CDR3nt: TGTGCCAGCAGTCCCCTAGCGCGGGCGGGATTGGTTAATGAGCAGTTCTTC
len: 13; j_gene: TRBJ2-2; v_gene: TRBV7-2; abundance: NA; d_gene: NA; CDR3aa: CASSTFGDGELFF; CDR3nt: TGTGCCAGCAGCACCTTTGGAGACGGGGAGCTGTTTTTT
len: 16; j_gene: TRBJ1-1; v_gene: TRBV19; abundance: NA; d_gene: TRBD1; CDR3aa: CASRERGGGGNTEAFF; CDR3nt: TGTGCCAGTAGAGAGAGAGGGGGCGGCGGGAACACTGAAGCTTTCTTT
len: 16; j_gene: TRBJ1-4; v_gene: TRBV4-1; abundance: NA; d_gene: NA; CDR3aa: CASSQAEDSSNEKLFF; CDR3nt: TGCGCCAGCAGCCAAGCCGAGGACAGTTCTAATGAAAAACTGTTTTTT
len: 14; j_gene: TRBJ2-4; v_gene: TRBV5-5; abundance: NA; d_gene: TRBD2; CDR3aa: CASSPGGGNDIQYF; CDR3nt: TGTGCCAGCAGCCCCGGGGGGGGGAATGACATTCAGTACTTC
len: 16; j_gene: TRBJ1-1; v_gene: TRBV6-5; abundance: NA; d_gene: NA; CDR3aa: CASSSSPRRLNTEAFF; CDR3nt: TGTGCCAGCAGTTCTTCCCCCAGACGCTTGAACACTGAAGCTTTCTTT
len: 11; j_gene: TRBJ1-2; v_gene: TRBV9; abundance: NA; d_gene: NA; CDR3aa: CASSGDNGYTF; CDR3nt: TGTGCCAGCAGCGGAGACAACGGCTACACCTTC
len: 17; j_gene: TRBJ2-7; v_gene: TRBV7-9; abundance: NA; d_gene: NA; CDR3aa: CASSKPPTGRKTYEQYF; CDR3nt: TGTGCCAGCAGCAAGCCCCCGACAGGGAGGAAAACCTACGAGCAGTACTTC
len: 15; j_gene: TRBJ1-5; v_gene: TRBV6-5; abundance: NA; d_gene: TRBD1; CDR3aa: CASSRQGASNQPQHF; CDR3nt: TGTGCCAGCAGTCGACAGGGGGCGAGCAATCAGCCCCAGCATTTT
len: 15; j_gene: TRBJ1-5; v_gene: TRBV28; abundance: medium-sized; d_gene: NA; CDR3aa: CASSRGSGFRQPQHF; CDR3nt: TGTGCCAGCAGCAGAGGATCGGGGTTCCGACAGCCCCAGCATTTT
len: 11; j_gene: TRBJ1-1; v_gene: TRBV2; abundance: NA; d_gene: NA; CDR3aa: CAGEGDTEAFF; CDR3nt: TGTGCCGGCGAGGGGGACACTGAAGCTTTCTTT
len: 14; j_gene: TRBJ1-2; v_gene: TRBV27; abundance: NA; d_gene: TRBD1; CDR3aa: CASSSTGQGYGYTF; CDR3nt: TGTGCCAGCAGTTCAACGGGACAGGGGTATGGCTACACCTTC
len: 15; j_gene: TRBJ2-7; v_gene: TRBV7-8; abundance: NA; d_gene: NA; CDR3aa: CASSPITSGAYEQYF; CDR3nt: TGTGCCAGCAGCCCCATCACGTCAGGGGCCTACGAGCAGTACTTC
len: 13; j_gene: TRBJ1-2; v_gene: TRBV30; abundance: once; d_gene: NA; CDR3aa: CAWSVRRGNGYTF; CDR3nt: TGTGCCTGGAGTGTACGGAGAGGGAACGGCTACACCTTC
len: 14; j_gene: TRBJ1-1; v_gene: TRBV11-2; abundance: few; d_gene: NA; CDR3aa: CASSLDRRSAEAFF; CDR3nt: TGTGCCAGCAGCTTAGACAGGAGGAGCGCTGAAGCTTTCTTT
len: 15; j_gene: TRBJ2-7; v_gene: TRBV10-3; abundance: NA; d_gene: TRBD1; CDR3aa: CAIADRDRGLGEQYF; CDR3nt: TGTGCCATCGCGGACCGGGACAGGGGGTTAGGAGAGCAGTACTTC
len: 14; j_gene: TRBJ1-2; v_gene: TRBV9; abundance: NA; d_gene: TRBD1; CDR3aa: CASSVGRGNYGYTF; CDR3nt: TGTGCCAGCAGCGTGGGCAGGGGGAACTATGGCTACACCTTC
len: 19; j_gene: TRBJ1-5; v_gene: TRBV19; abundance: once; d_gene: TRBD1; CDR3aa: CASSIDREEVGAGNQPQHF; CDR3nt: TGTGCCAGTAGCATAGACAGGGAAGAGGTTGGAGCGGGCAATCAGCCCCAGCATTTT
len: 15; j_gene: TRBJ1-2; v_gene: TRBV4-3; abundance: NA; d_gene: NA; CDR3aa: CASSQAWQDNYGYTF; CDR3nt: TGCGCCAGCAGCCAAGCTTGGCAGGATAACTATGGCTACACCTTC
len: 13; j_gene: TRBJ1-1; v_gene: TRBV4-2; abundance: NA; d_gene: NA; CDR3aa: CASSQGVNTEAFF; CDR3nt: TGTGCCAGCAGCCAAGGAGTGAACACTGAAGCTTTCTTT
len: 15; j_gene: TRBJ1-5; v_gene: TRBV6-6; abundance: NA; d_gene: NA; CDR3aa: CASSTDGTSNQPQHF; CDR3nt: TGTGCCAGCAGTACCGACGGGACAAGCAATCAGCCCCAGCATTTT
len: 17; j_gene: TRBJ2-2; v_gene: TRBV5-6; abundance: NA; d_gene: NA; CDR3aa: CASSLIWGVLNTGELFF; CDR3nt: TGTGCCAGCAGCCTCATATGGGGGGTTTTGAACACCGGGGAGCTGTTTTTT
len: 15; j_gene: TRBJ1-1; v_gene: TRBV9; abundance: NA; d_gene: NA; CDR3aa: CASSPGTLGRTEAFF; CDR3nt: TGTGCCAGCAGCCCTGGGACCCTAGGGAGAACTGAAGCTTTCTTT
len: 13; j_gene: TRBJ2-2; v_gene: TRBV9; abundance: few; d_gene: NA; CDR3aa: CASSVDPTGELFF; CDR3nt: TGTGCCAGCAGCGTAGATCCTACCGGGGAGCTGTTTTTT
len: 13; j_gene: TRBJ2-1; v_gene: TRBV6-4; abundance: NA; d_gene: NA; CDR3aa: CASSESPGTGQFF; CDR3nt: TGTGCCAGCAGTGAATCTCCGGGGACGGGGCAGTTCTTC
len: 15; j_gene: TRBJ2-3; v_gene: TRBV4-1; abundance: NA; d_gene: TRBD2; CDR3aa: CASSLRDYTPDTQYF; CDR3nt: TGCGCCAGCAGCCTCAGGGACTATACCCCAGATACGCAGTATTTT
len: 15; j_gene: TRBJ2-1; v_gene: TRBV19; abundance: NA; d_gene: NA; CDR3aa: CASSDTSYSYNEQFF; CDR3nt: TGTGCCAGTAGTGATACTAGTTACTCCTACAATGAGCAGTTCTTC
len: 16; j_gene: TRBJ2-5; v_gene: TRBV6-5; abundance: NA; d_gene: TRBD1; CDR3aa: CASSYAGTGGLETQYF; CDR3nt: TGTGCCAGCAGTTACGCCGGGACAGGGGGCTTAGAGACCCAGTACTTC
len: 17; j_gene: TRBJ2-2; v_gene: TRBV19; abundance: once; d_gene: NA; CDR3aa: CASRGDRSLANTGELFF; CDR3nt: TGTGCCAGTAGAGGAGACAGGTCCCTCGCGAACACCGGGGAGCTGTTTTTT
len: 15; j_gene: TRBJ1-1; v_gene: TRBV7-2; abundance: NA; d_gene: NA; CDR3aa: CASSARYGKGVEAFF; CDR3nt: TGTGCCAGCAGCGCCCGTTACGGCAAGGGGGTGGAAGCTTTCTTT
len: 12; j_gene: TRBJ2-7; v_gene: TRBV7-2; abundance: few; d_gene: NA; CDR3aa: CASSTSRGEQYF; CDR3nt: TGTGCCAGCAGCACCTCTAGGGGCGAGCAGTACTTC
len: 13; j_gene: TRBJ2-3; v_gene: TRBV27; abundance: once; d_gene: NA; CDR3aa: CASSLDITDTQYF; CDR3nt: TGTGCCAGCAGTCTAGATATTACAGATACGCAGTATTTT